The 9 T cell receptor beta chains below were found in one sample sequenced in a study of T cells in Graves' hyperthyroidism and ophthalmopathy. Amplification targeted TCR beta CDR3 regions from RNA transcripts. The TCR CDR3 was amplified in a first-round RT-PCR using the HTBI primer set. TCRdb recomputed calls from the multiplex PCR reads with MiXCR, one row per CDR3 protein. This table holds a few hundred thousand distinct CDR3 sequences, about 15% found once. Sequences were obtained from blood. The receptor source for this set is a woman between 18 and 29 years old with Graves' hyperthyroidism that later progressed to Graves' ophthalmopathy.

V is TRBV5-5 and J is TRBJ1-4; D is possibly TRBD1 (6 bases). Trimming took off 4 bases at V and 0 bases at J, with 13 bases between the two ends. Germline CDR1 reads SGHKS; CDR2 reads YYEKEE (reference sequence). This CDR3 is 16 amino acids long. The CDR3 reads CASSRTAHATNEKLFF. The CDR3 nucleotides read TGTGCCAGCAGCCGGACAGCGCATGCAACTAATGAAAAACTGTTTTTT.

This clonotype appeared many times. The chain carries TRBV7-8 and TRBJ1-2; a possible D gene is TRBD1 (5 bases). CDR1 is SGHVS and CDR2 is FQNEAQ in the germline V gene. CDR3 length: 16 residues. The V and J ends lost 6 bases and 0 bases respectively, with 17 bases between them. The CDR3 loop is CASSLLGGGTNYGYTF. CDR3 coding DNA: TGTGCCAGCAGTTTACTGGGGGGGGGGACTAACTATGGCTACACCTTC.

The V and J genes are TRBV6-4 and TRBJ1-2; weak D call: TRBD1 (5 bases). Per the germline V gene, CDR1 is MRHNA and CDR2 is SNTAGT. This CDR3 has 12 residues. V was clipped by 6 bases and J by 7 bases, with 12 bases between them. CDR3 in DNA: TGTGCCAGCAGGCTGACAGTGCCTGGCTACACCTTC. Translating it yields CASRLTVPGYTF.

This clonotype showed up just a few times. The DNA of the CDR3 is TGTGCCAGCAGCGCAGTACAGGGGGCTGAAGCTTTCTTT. As protein: CASSAVQGAEAFF. The V call is TRBV9, the J call TRBJ1-1, with 8 bases aligning to TRBD1. V shed 3 bases, J shed 6 bases, and the junction held 4 bases outside the gene matches. The CDR3 totals 13 residues. Germline loops: CDR1 SGDLS, CDR2 YYNGEE.

This clonotype was detected a few times. The chain employs TRBV6-2 or TRBV6-3 and TRBJ1-6; 9 bases fit TRBD1. This CDR3 comprises 18 residues. Per germline, CDR1 MNHEY and CDR2 SVGEGT. V trimming: 0 bases; J trimming: 10 bases; junction bases outside the gene matches: 13. CDR3 sequence: CASSYSSTWTGDGSPLHF. CDR3 sequence (DNA): TGTGCCAGCAGTTACTCGTCTACTTGGACAGGGGATGGATCACCCCTCCACTTT.

This clonotype was detected a few times. This sequence joins TRBV28 and TRBJ2-7, with 8 bases lining up with TRBD2. This CDR3 spans 16 amino acids. Trimming took 3 bases from V and 4 from J; bases not matched to a gene: 11. Germline CDR1 and CDR2: MDHEN and SYDVKM. Here the CDR3 DNA reads TGTGCCAGCAGTTTTCGGGGGGGGGGCAGGGAGTACGAGCAGTACTTC. Amino acid sequence: CASSFRGGGREYEQYF.

The table lists this clonotype with many counts. The V gene is TRBV20-1, the J gene TRBJ2-5; 13 nucleotides line up with TRBD2. Germline trimming cut 3 bases from V and 7 bases from J; bases unmatched to any gene: 8. Germline assignment: CDR1 DFQATT and CDR2 SNEGSKA (reference sequence). The CDR3 covers 15 residues. The chain's CDR3 is CSARRTSGRAWTQYF. The DNA of the CDR3 is TGCAGTGCTAGGAGAACTAGCGGGAGGGCGTGGACCCAGTACTTC.

This clonotype was seen a few times. The chain recombines TRBV7-9 with TRBJ2-5, with TRBD2 identical over 14 bases. Trimming removed 2 bases from V and 2 bases from J; junction bases left unmatched: 4. The CDR3 sequence is 17 residues long. Germline V gene data show CDR1 as SEHNR and CDR2 as FQNEAQ (reference sequence). CDR3 protein: CASSLPGTSGRQETQYF. CDR3 DNA: TGTGCCAGCAGCTTACCTGGGACTAGCGGGAGACAAGAGACCCAGTACTTC.

The chain employs TRBV3-1 and TRBJ1-4, with D unclear. CDR3 length: 14 residues. Germline V gene lookup returns CDR1 LGHDT and CDR2 YNNKEL (reference sequence). V lost 4 bases and J 4 bases, leaving 10 bases between the germline ends. As DNA, the CDR3 is TGTGCCAGCAGCCTCACGATCCGTAATGAAAAACTGTTTTTT. This codes for CASSLTIRNEKLFF.